This T cell receptor (beta chain) comes out of a study of blood T cells in healthy people across ages. The CDR3 is 13 residues long. The V gene end was trimmed by 8 bases and the J gene end by 9 bases; junction bases not matched to a gene: 10. Germline V gene sequence: CDR1 SNHLY, CDR2 FYNNEI. Sample-barcoded 5' priming and a J-beta primer mix drove a second PCR of roughly 6 to 12 cycles. TCRdb itself ran the 5' RACE reads through MiXCR, one entry per CDR3 protein. Among around 1.1 million distinct CDR3 sequences, under 40% were seen once, and the ten largest hold around 13%. Donors ranged from about 6 to 95 years old and were healthy Caucasians in Russia. Study observations and caveats: Long-lived and aged donors differed, with more naive CD4+ cells and higher diversity in the long-lived.

Details on this clonotype: What it binds is not known.

V and J are TRBV2 and TRBJ2-1; 7 positions agree with TRBD1. The material sequenced was blood. The sequence was collected from a man between 18 and 29 years old in good health. CDR3 loop: CASGAITGVEQFF. CDR3 DNA: TGTGCCAGCGGAGCGATAACAGGGGTTGAGCAGTTCTTC.